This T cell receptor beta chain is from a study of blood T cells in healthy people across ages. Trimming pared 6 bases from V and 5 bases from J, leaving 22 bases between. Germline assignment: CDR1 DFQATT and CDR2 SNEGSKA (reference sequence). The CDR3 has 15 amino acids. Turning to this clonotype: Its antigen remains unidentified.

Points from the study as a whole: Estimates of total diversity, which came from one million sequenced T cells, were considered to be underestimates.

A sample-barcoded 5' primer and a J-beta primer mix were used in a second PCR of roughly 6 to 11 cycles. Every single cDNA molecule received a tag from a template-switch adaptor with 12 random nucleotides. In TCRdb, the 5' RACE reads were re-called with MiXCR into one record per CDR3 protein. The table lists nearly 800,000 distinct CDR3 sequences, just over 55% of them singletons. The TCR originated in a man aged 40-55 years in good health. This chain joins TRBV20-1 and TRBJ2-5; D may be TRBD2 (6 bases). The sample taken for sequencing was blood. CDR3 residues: CSANPPGLREETQYF. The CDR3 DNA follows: TGCAGTGCCAACCCCCCGGGACTTCGCGAGGAGACCCAGTACTTC.